The clone carrying this T cell receptor (beta chain) has at least ten counts. The antigen is unknown. This entry belongs to a study of beta chain features in type 1 diabetes. Study details: In all, some 110 million sorted cells from all samples were analyzed.

The study reverse transcribed the entire isolated RNA, so it sequenced expressed TCRB transcripts. Naive, central memory and regulatory T cell samples averaged around 3.9 million immunoSEQ reads each. Repertoires were generated with immunoSEQ multiplex PCR, while TCRdb's copy carries only in-frame clones and drops some. The sample yields about 240,000 clones, 27% seen once. Regarding the study as a whole: Highly expressing activated T cells could be over-counted with a cDNA template.

Germline-derived CDR1 and CDR2 are LNHDA and SQIVND (reference sequence). V was pared by 9 bases and J by 8 bases, with 28 bases between. The CDR3 extends over 16 amino acids. The TCR sequence derives from a man aged 25 to 40 in good health. The V gene is TRBV19, the J gene TRBJ1-2, with a tentative D call TRBD1 (5 bases). Specimen: central memory CD4+ T cells from blood. The CDR3 is CASFPTGTKPLTGYTF. The CDR3 DNA reads as TGTGCCAGCTTCCCTACCGGGACGAAACCGTTAACCGGCTACACCTTC.